These T cell receptor beta chains were read from a single sample in a study of blood T cell repertoires in COVID-19. TCRdb's copy holds only in-frame clones and misses some; the assay was immunoSEQ multiplex PCR. The table lists about 500,000 clones, 87% of them singletons. The sequencing input was PBMCs or T cells enriched from blood (not recorded which). The receptors were gathered from a woman aged 18-35 years who had recovered from COVID-19. Each CDR3 is given with its conserved first and last residue. A D gene is named only where the DNA matches it firmly. Clone size is not always given. Where it is, it says once, few, many or a class for expanded clones.

j_call v_call clone_size d_call cdr3_nt cdr3_aa
TRBJ1-2 TRBV2 NA NA TGTGCCAGCAGTGAGTGGGGGGGTAGCTACACCTTC CASSEWGGSYTF
TRBJ1-5 TRBV4-1 NA NA TGCGCCAGCACCCCGACAGGCCATAGCAATCAGCCCCAGCATTTT CASTPTGHSNQPQHF
TRBJ2-7 TRBV11-2 NA NA TGTGCCAGCAGCCCCTCGACTTTAAGCTCCTACGAGCAGTACTTC CASSPSTLSSYEQYF
TRBJ1-2 TRBV28 NA NA TGTGCCAGCAGCGTCAGGGACTCCAACTATGGCTACACCTTC CASSVRDSNYGYTF
TRBJ1-4 TRBV7-2 NA NA TGTGCCAGCAGCCTCCGGAGGGTCGGGGAGCACGAAAAACTGTTTTTT CASSLRRVGEHEKLFF
TRBJ2-5 TRBV7-9 few NA TGTGCCAGCAACAACCTCGGGGTGGGTGGAAAGACCCAGTACTTC CASNNLGVGGKTQYF
TRBJ1-3 TRBV27 NA NA TGTGCCAGCAGTTTAAGTTTCGCGGCGGCCGAAGGAAACACCATATATTTT CASSLSFAAAEGNTIYF
TRBJ1-1 TRBV6-5 NA NA TGTGCCAGCAGTCCCCTGGTCCGGGAGGTGACTGAAGCTTTCTTT CASSPLVREVTEAFF
TRBJ2-3 TRBV27 NA TRBD2 TGTGCCAGCAGTCAGAACGGGGGAAGGAGCGGGGGACCCACAGATACGCAGTATTTT CASSQNGGRSGGPTDTQYF
TRBJ2-3 TRBV6-5 NA TRBD2 TGTGCCAGCAGTTACTGGGGGACTAGCGGGGCAGATACGCAGTATTTT CASSYWGTSGADTQYF
TRBJ1-2 TRBV6-5 NA NA TGTGCCAGCAGTTACGGGAAGGGACATTCTAACTATGGCTACACCTTC CASSYGKGHSNYGYTF
TRBJ2-1 TRBV28 NA NA TGTGCCACCGGTACTCTCTACAATGAGCAGTTCTTC CATGTLYNEQFF
TRBJ1-6 TRBV30 NA TRBD1 TGTGCCTGGAGAGACAGGGGGTATTCACCCCTCCACTTT CAWRDRGYSPLHF
TRBJ1-5 TRBV6-1 NA NA TGTGCCAGCAGGGAAGGAGGGGGGGGTCAGCCCCAGCATTTT CASREGGGGQPQHF
TRBJ1-5 TRBV6-5 NA TRBD1 TGTGCCAGCAGGGGGACAGGGGGCAGTCAGCCCCAGCATTTT CASRGTGGSQPQHF
TRBJ1-3 TRBV28 NA NA TGTGCCAGCAGTTTGTTAACAGGGTCAGGAAACACCATATATTTT CASSLLTGSGNTIYF
TRBJ1-2 TRBV5-1 NA NA TGCGCCAGCAGCTTGGATCCGGACCGCCTAGGGGACTATGGCTACACCTTC CASSLDPDRLGDYGYTF
TRBJ2-5 TRBV24-1 NA TRBD2 TGTGCCACCAGTGATTCTGAGCGGGGCGAGACCCAGTACTTC CATSDSERGETQYF
TRBJ2-7 TRBV14 NA TRBD2 TGTGCCAGCAGTCGACTAGCGGGCGAGCAGTACTTC CASSRLAGEQYF
TRBJ1-4 TRBV2 NA NA TGTGCCAGCAGCCCAAGGAGGTCTAGTAATGAAAAACTGTTTTTT CASSPRRSSNEKLFF
TRBJ2-2 TRBV30 NA TRBD2 TGTGCCTGGCAGACTAGCGGGCGGACCGGGGAGCTGTTTTTT CAWQTSGRTGELFF
TRBJ2-1 TRBV7-3 NA TRBD1 TGTGCCAGCAGCCCGGACAGGGGGCTGTGGAATGAGCAGTTCTTC CASSPDRGLWNEQFF
TRBJ2-4 TRBV29-1 NA NA TGCAGCGTTGTCGGTCAGGGTCTAAACATTCAGTACTTC CSVVGQGLNIQYF
TRBJ2-7 TRBV15 NA NA TGTGCCACCAGCAGAGACCACGGACAGCTCTACGAGCAGTACTTC CATSRDHGQLYEQYF
TRBJ2-6 TRBV18 NA NA TGTGCCAGCTCAAGGAGGGACAGATCCTCTGGGGCCAACGTCCTGACTTTC CASSRRDRSSGANVLTF
TRBJ2-7 TRBV24-1 NA NA TGTGCCACCAGTGACCCACTCGCAAATAGCTACGAGCAGTACTTC CATSDPLANSYEQYF
TRBJ2-3 TRBV10-3 NA NA TGTGCCATCAGTCTCCGGGACAAGGGGACAGATACGCAGTATTTT CAISLRDKGTDTQYF
TRBJ1-2 TRBV29-1 NA TRBD1 TGCAGCGCTGTGGGGGACAGGGGGTTGCAAGGCTACACCTTC CSAVGDRGLQGYTF
TRBJ1-2 TRBV6-5 once NA TGTGCCAGCAGCCAGGGACTTCCTTATGGCTACACCTTC CASSQGLPYGYTF
TRBJ2-5 TRBV29-1 NA TRBD2 TGCAGCGTTGGGAGGGCTAGCGGGGCCCAAGAGACCCAGTACTTC CSVGRASGAQETQYF
TRBJ1-2 TRBV6-5 NA TRBD1 TGTGCCAGCAGTTACACAGGGGGCGGACCGACCTATGGCTACACCTTC CASSYTGGGPTYGYTF
TRBJ2-7 TRBV6-5 NA NA TGTGCCAGCACAACGGGAGTACTCACCTACGAGCAGTACTTC CASTTGVLTYEQYF
TRBJ1-2 TRBV30 NA NA TGTGCCTGGAGTCCAGGGGCTAACTATGGCTACACCTTC CAWSPGANYGYTF
TRBJ1-1 TRBV5-4 NA NA TGTGCCAGCAGCCCAAACGGGGGAGTGAACACTGAAGCTTTCTTT CASSPNGGVNTEAFF
TRBJ1-3 TRBV18 once NA TGTGCCAGCTCACCCAACCAGGGAAGCTCTGGAAACACCATATATTTT CASSPNQGSSGNTIYF
TRBJ2-3 TRBV24-1 NA NA TGTGCCACCAGTGATCCGACAGGCTGGGATACGCAGTATTTT CATSDPTGWDTQYF
TRBJ1-3 TRBV15 NA NA TGTGCCACCAGCAGGGCAGATGGAAACACCATATATTTT CATSRADGNTIYF
TRBJ1-1 TRBV6-5 NA NA TGTGCCAGCAGTCGTGGGGGGGGAACTGAAGCTTTCTTT CASSRGGGTEAFF
TRBJ2-5 TRBV7-8 NA TRBD1 TGTGCCAGCAGCCGGGTCCGGGACAGGGGCCAGACCCAGTACTTC CASSRVRDRGQTQYF
TRBJ2-6 TRBV5-1 NA TRBD1 TGCGCCAGCAGCTTGGGGCTGACAGGGGTTACTGGGGCCAACGTCCTGACTTTC CASSLGLTGVTGANVLTF
TRBJ1-6 TRBV30 once TRBD1 TGTGCCTGGAGTGTTGAGACAGGGGTTTATAATTCACCCCTCCACTTT CAWSVETGVYNSPLHF
TRBJ1-1 TRBV11-2 NA TRBD1 TGTGCCAGCAGCCCTCGGGACAGAGGAAATACTGAAGCTTTCTTT CASSPRDRGNTEAFF
TRBJ1-1 TRBV14 NA TRBD1 TGTGCCAGCAGCCAAGATGGGACAGGGAGACTCATGAACACTGAAGCTTTCTTT CASSQDGTGRLMNTEAFF
TRBJ2-7 TRBV9 NA NA TGTGCCAGCAGCGTCCATGATCGGGCGGGCTCCTACGAGCAGTACTTC CASSVHDRAGSYEQYF